This T cell receptor (beta chain) was retrieved from a study of CD8+ T cells in alopecia areata. This clone has a handful of counts. Sequencing relied on a cDNA template that was reverse transcribed from extracted RNA. Clones were sequenced by immunoSEQ multiplex PCR, and TCRdb holds only the in-frame ones, with some missing. The sample comprises approximately 90,000 clones, around three quarters of which are singletons, and around 15% rests with the top ten. Germline V gene sequence: CDR1 SGHDT, CDR2 YYEEEE. Trimming took 5 bases from V and 2 from J; bases not matched to a gene: 6. The CDR3 sequence is 14 residues long. Treatment noted: oral pan-JAK inhibitor, 5-10 mg twice daily. Alopecia areata patients had lesional scalp punch biopsies and peripheral blood taken from them.

Here the sequenced sample was CD8+ T cells sorted from blood, taken at approximately week 44, from a patient treated with tofacitinib. This chain links TRBV5-6 with TRBJ2-5, with 7 bases matching TRBD1. The receptor was isolated from a human donor with alopecia areata. The CDR3 loop is CASSDRDRQETQYF. CDR3 DNA: TGTGCCAGCAGTGATCGGGACAGACAAGAGACCCAGTACTTC.